This passage covers 15 T cell receptor beta chains from one sample sequenced in a study of spatial heterogeneity in lung cancer. As to time point: sample taken at primary tumor resection. Whole RNA was taken from tumor, nontumor lung or frozen PBMC; it was then sequenced unsorted. TCRdb recomputed calls from the 5' RACE reads with MiXCR, one row per CDR3 protein. The table includes about 92,000 distinct CDR3 sequences, approximately 12% detected once. Here the sequenced sample was PBMCs, taken at surgery. These receptors came from a male donor with early-stage non-small cell lung cancer.

This clonotype was counted a few times. The V call is TRBV18, the J call TRBJ1-5; the match to TRBD1 covers 9 bases. The CDR3 has 16 amino acids. Looked up from germline, CDR1 is KGHSH and CDR2 is LQKENI. With V trimmed by 5 bases and J by 2 bases, 7 bases remained unmatched. CDR3 sequence reads: CASSSPGTGRNQPQHF. The CDR3 nucleotides read TGTGCCAGCTCAAGTCCGGGGACAGGGCGCAATCAGCCCCAGCATTTT.

This clonotype has only a few counts. This chain connects TRBV5-6 to TRBJ1-5, with TRBD1 matching 7 bases. Germline loops: CDR1 SGHDT, CDR2 YYEEEE. This CDR3 has 17 amino acids. V lost 3 bases, J lost 2 bases, and 11 bases stayed unmatched. CDR3 DNA sequence: TGTGCCAGCAGCTCAATGCTACAGGGGCTCGGCAATCAGCCCCAGCATTTT. It specifies CASSSMLQGLGNQPQHF.

This sequence joins TRBV28 and TRBJ2-2, with a tentative D call TRBD2 (5 bases). Trimming left V 5 bases short and J 4 bases short, with 11 bases between. From germline, CDR1 is MDHEN and CDR2 SYDVKM. The CDR3 spans 14 residues. CDR3 sequence: CASSLSGRTGELFF. DNA of the CDR3: TGTGCCAGCAGTCTCAGCGGACGCACCGGGGAGCTGTTTTTT.

The chain has TRBV6-6 and TRBJ2-2; D is perhaps TRBD2 (6 bases). V was pared by 6 bases and J by 0 bases, with 8 bases between. Per the germline V gene, CDR1 is MNHNY and CDR2 is SVGAGI (reference sequence). The CDR3 length is 14 residues. For the CDR3, the DNA is TGTGCCAGCAGCGTAGCGGCGAACACCGGGGAGCTGTTTTTT. Its protein product is CASSVAANTGELFF.

The chain links TRBV19 to TRBJ1-5, with 9 bases lining up with TRBD1. CDR3 length equals 14 residues. The V gene's germline CDR1 is LNHDA and CDR2 SQIVND (reference sequence). With V trimmed by 8 bases and J by 2 bases, 4 bases remained unmatched. DNA for the CDR3: TGTGCCAGTGGGGACAGGGAAGGCAATCAGCCCCAGCATTTT. This sequence encodes CASGDREGNQPQHF.

In this sample, this clonotype turned up a few times. The rearrangement uses TRBV20-1 and TRBJ2-3; D gene uncertain. Trimming cost V 6 bases and J 3 bases, with 19 bases left between them. This CDR3 region has 15 residues. The V gene's germline CDR1 is DFQATT and CDR2 SNEGSKA (reference sequence). CDR3 sequence: CSAPLDGSITDTQYF. Here the CDR3 DNA reads TGCAGTGCCCCCCTGGACGGCAGCATTACAGATACGCAGTATTTT.

In its sample, this clonotype was seen a few times. The gene calls are TRBV7-2 and TRBJ1-5; D is ambiguous. From germline, CDR1 is SGHTA and CDR2 FQGNSA. The CDR3 loop spans 14 amino acids. The V end lost 2 bases, the J end lost 3 bases, and 8 bases lay between the germline ends. The CDR3 DNA reads TGTGCCAGCAGCTTAACCGTAGCCAATCAGCCCCAGCATTTT. Protein sequence: CASSLTVANQPQHF.

This clonotype was seen only a few times. The rearrangement uses TRBV6-2 or TRBV6-3 and TRBJ2-1; D is undetermined. This CDR3 is 16 amino acids long. The V end was cut by 4 bases, the J end by 1 base, with 14 bases between. Germline V gives CDR1 MNHEY, CDR2 SVGEGT. The CDR3 region has the DNA TGTGCCAGCAGTTCACCAATAGTCGGGTCCTACAATGAGCAGTTCTTC. Its protein product is CASSSPIVGSYNEQFF.

The chain carries TRBV4-3 and TRBJ1-2; tentatively, D is TRBD1 (5 bases). Germline CDR1 LGHNA, CDR2 YSLEER. This CDR3 region has 15 residues. V lost 0 bases and J 5 bases, leaving 13 bases between the germline ends. The CDR3, as DNA: TGCGCCAGCAGCCAAGACCAGGGAGAGGGATATGGCTACACCTTC. Protein sequence: CASSQDQGEGYGYTF.

This sequence joins TRBV6-5 and TRBJ1-4, with D unclear. The V end was cut by 0 bases, the J end by 6 bases, with 8 bases between. The CDR3 has 14 amino acids. Germline V lookup: CDR1 MNHEY, CDR2 SVGAGI. As DNA, the CDR3 is TGTGCCAGCAGTTACTCGGGTGGGGATGAAAAACTGTTTTTT. This translates into CASSYSGGDEKLFF.

J is TRBJ2-6 and V is TRBV7-2, with no clear D. The CDR3 contains 14 residues. Germline V CDR1 and CDR2: SGHTA, FQGNSA. Trimming took 3 bases from V and 4 from J, leaving 7 bases between them. The CDR3 region has the DNA TGTGCCAGCAGCTTGGCAGCCGGGGCCAACGTCCTGACTTTC. Its protein is CASSLAAGANVLTF.

The table lists this clonotype with a few counts. The chain links TRBV20-1 to TRBJ2-7, with 7 bases matching TRBD1. From germline, CDR1 is DFQATT and CDR2 SNEGSKA (reference sequence). This CDR3 has 17 amino acids. With V trimmed by 0 bases and J by 3 bases, 14 bases remained unmatched. CDR3 loop: CSARDLRDSGVVYEQYF. In DNA form, the CDR3 reads TGCAGTGCTAGAGATCTCCGGGACAGTGGGGTAGTCTACGAGCAGTACTTC.

The chain combines TRBV20-1 with TRBJ1-5; 10 nucleotides line up with TRBD1. The CDR3 runs 14 residues. V shed 6 bases and J 6 bases; nucleotides not matched to a gene: 8. Germline CDR1 is DFQATT and CDR2 is SNEGSKA (reference sequence). This CDR3 is CSAMGTGVFQPQHF. The CDR3 coding sequence is TGCAGTGCGATGGGGACAGGGGTTTTTCAGCCCCAGCATTTT.

This clonotype was detected only a few times. The chain couples TRBV20-1 to TRBJ1-6; D remains ambiguous. Germline lookup yields CDR1 DFQATT and CDR2 SNEGSKA (reference sequence). The V end lost 2 bases, the J end lost 12 bases, and 20 bases lay between the germline ends. The CDR3 totals 15 residues. Here the CDR3 reads CSARFPLTTWEPLHF. The CDR3 DNA is TGCAGTGCTAGATTCCCCCTGACTACCTGGGAACCCCTCCACTTT.

The rearrangement links TRBV9 to TRBJ2-5, with 9 bases that match TRBD1. Germline trimming cut 4 bases from V and 4 bases from J; bases unmatched to any gene: 11. CDR3 size: 16 residues. CDR1 SGDLS and CDR2 YYNGEE come from the germline V gene. This CDR3 is CASSNPGQGVPETQYF. As DNA, the CDR3 is TGTGCCAGCAGCAACCCGGGACAGGGTGTGCCAGAGACCCAGTACTTC.